The present entry profiles one TCR beta chain with its context. Its antigen remains undetermined. The record has no base qualities; no much larger clone is one base away. Participants in the prospective study were enrolled through a virtual design, were aged about 18 to 90 years, and lived in approximately 24 United States geographic areas. In the prospective study, cohorts were assigned on the basis of participant-reported clinical history obtained from a screening survey and a study questionnaire. For ImmuneRACE Cohort 3, a participant was defined as recovered based on two consecutive negative NP/OP PCR tests, clearance by a healthcare professional, or resolution of symptoms. In the prospective study, whole blood, serum and a nasopharyngeal or oropharyngeal swab were collected from each participant by mobile phlebotomists. Over an approximately 2-month period, participants in the prospective study had the option of providing additional blood draws and questionnaires. Blood samples from the prospective study were shipped frozen or at room temperature prior to DNA extraction.

This record belongs to a study of blood T cell repertoires in COVID-19 (TCRdb year 2020). As for the study more broadly: Samples from collaborators originated in the United States, Italy and Spain and spanned both the acute and convalescent phases of COVID-19. The prospective study material was composed of cDNA or gDNA derived from T cells, B-cell-depleted T cells, or PBMCs. Deeply sampled blood TCRbeta repertoires from subjects exposed to, actively infected with, or recovered from COVID-19 were included in the dataset. The repertoires were made available in a free public database intended to serve as a resource for research on the immune response to SARS-CoV-2. Nearly every sample came with metadata listing a de-identified subject ID, COVID-19 status, age in years and sex. HLA class I and class II types, where available, came from metadata supplied by the sample provider rather than from assay-based typing. The samples were drawn from the first 160 participants of the ongoing ImmuneRACE study and from 1,254 subjects provided by 6 global collaborators. What the research found in general, with its limitations: The quantity of clinical and demographic metadata differed by source and by participant and was supplied without curation.

The immunoSEQ Assay, a bias-controlled multiplex PCR, was used to amplify TCRbeta CDR3 regions from genomic DNA. The authors' analysis ran thus. Nucleated cell counts per sample were estimated from amplification of reference gene primers within the assay. To quantify the absolute abundance of each unique TCRbeta CDR3 rearrangement, sequence reads were collapsed and filtered. Productive Simpson clonality was computed per sample as the square root of Simpson's diversity index over productive rearrangements. TCRdb retrieved this table from immuneACCESS and kept in-frame rearrangements only. Not all clones are present; in checked studies, unresolved V genes account for under half, and no reason is known for the remainder. V, J and clone size derive from that table, while D and trimming were established from the DNA sequence. In all, the sample holds about 350,000 clones, and more than 75% of those were seen once. Of the sample, 2.5% to 3% falls within the top ten clones.

Taken from cysteine to phenylalanine, the CDR3 has 14 residues. Only the CDR3 DNA is retained, 42 bases long and in frame from the first base. Trimming takes 5 bases off V and 2 bases off J; junction bases not matched to a gene: 4. The germline V gene (reference sequence) specifies SEHNR as CDR1 and FQNEAQ as CDR2. The TCR comes from a woman in her twenties or thirties who had recovered from COVID-19. In this chain, TRBV7-9 is recombined with TRBJ2-5; 8 bases in the junction line up with TRBD2. What was sequenced was PBMCs or T cells enriched from blood (not recorded which). The CDR3 amino acid sequence is: CASSPPGGQETQYF. Here is the DNA: TGTGCCAGCAGCCCCCCGGGGGGGCAAGAGACCCAGTACTTC.